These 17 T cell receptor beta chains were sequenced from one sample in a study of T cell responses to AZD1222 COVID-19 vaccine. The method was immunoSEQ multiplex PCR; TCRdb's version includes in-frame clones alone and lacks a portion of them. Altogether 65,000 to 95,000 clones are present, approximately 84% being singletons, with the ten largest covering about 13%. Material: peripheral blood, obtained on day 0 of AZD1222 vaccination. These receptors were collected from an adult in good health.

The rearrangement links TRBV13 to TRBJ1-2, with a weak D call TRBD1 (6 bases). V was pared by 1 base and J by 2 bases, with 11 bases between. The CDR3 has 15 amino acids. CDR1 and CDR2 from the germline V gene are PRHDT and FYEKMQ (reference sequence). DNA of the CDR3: TGTGCCAGCAGCTTAGTACAGGGAGAGAACTATGGCTACACCTTC. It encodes CASSLVQGENYGYTF.

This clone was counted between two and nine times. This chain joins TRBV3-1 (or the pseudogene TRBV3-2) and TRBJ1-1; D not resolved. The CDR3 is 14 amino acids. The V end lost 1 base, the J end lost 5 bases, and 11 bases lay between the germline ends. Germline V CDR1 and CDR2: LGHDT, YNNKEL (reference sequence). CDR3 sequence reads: CASSQAAGETEAFF. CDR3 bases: TGTGCCAGCAGCCAAGCGGCGGGCGAAACTGAAGCTTTCTTT.

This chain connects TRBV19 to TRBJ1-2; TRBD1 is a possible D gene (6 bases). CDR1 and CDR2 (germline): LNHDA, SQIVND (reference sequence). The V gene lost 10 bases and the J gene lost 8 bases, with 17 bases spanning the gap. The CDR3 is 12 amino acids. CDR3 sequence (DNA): TGTGCCACCGGCCAGGGGTATGAAGGCTACACCTTC. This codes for CATGQGYEGYTF.

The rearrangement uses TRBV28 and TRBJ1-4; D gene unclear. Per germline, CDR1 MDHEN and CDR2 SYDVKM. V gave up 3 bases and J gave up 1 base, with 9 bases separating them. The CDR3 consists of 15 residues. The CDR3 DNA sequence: TGTGCCAGCAGTTTTTTGGGCAGAACTAATGAAAAACTGTTTTTT. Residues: CASSFLGRTNEKLFF.

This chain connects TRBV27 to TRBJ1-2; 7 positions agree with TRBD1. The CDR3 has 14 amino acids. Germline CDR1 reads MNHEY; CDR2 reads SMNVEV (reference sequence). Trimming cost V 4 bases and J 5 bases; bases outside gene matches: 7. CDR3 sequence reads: CASSSTGPRYGYTF. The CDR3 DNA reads TGTGCCAGCAGTTCGACAGGGCCGAGGTATGGCTACACCTTC.

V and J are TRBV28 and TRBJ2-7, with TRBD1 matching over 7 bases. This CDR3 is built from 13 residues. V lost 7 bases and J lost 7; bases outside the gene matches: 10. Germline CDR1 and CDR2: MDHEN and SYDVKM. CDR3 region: CASIAQGVGEQYF. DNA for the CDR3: TGTGCCAGCATCGCGCAGGGGGTGGGTGAGCAGTACTTC.

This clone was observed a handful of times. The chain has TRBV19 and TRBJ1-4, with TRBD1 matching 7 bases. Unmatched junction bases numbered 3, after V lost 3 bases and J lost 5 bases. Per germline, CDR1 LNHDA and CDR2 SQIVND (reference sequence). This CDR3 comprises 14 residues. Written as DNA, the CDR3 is TGTGCCAGTAGTATGGGACAGCAAAATGAAAAACTGTTTTTT. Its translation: CASSMGQQNEKLFF.

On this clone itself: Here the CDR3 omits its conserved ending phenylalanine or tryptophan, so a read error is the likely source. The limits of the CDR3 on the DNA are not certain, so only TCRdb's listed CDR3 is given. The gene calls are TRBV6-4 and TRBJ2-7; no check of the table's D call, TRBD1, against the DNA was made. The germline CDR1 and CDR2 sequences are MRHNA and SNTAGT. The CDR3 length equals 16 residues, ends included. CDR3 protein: CASSDSRLYSPGHLVS.

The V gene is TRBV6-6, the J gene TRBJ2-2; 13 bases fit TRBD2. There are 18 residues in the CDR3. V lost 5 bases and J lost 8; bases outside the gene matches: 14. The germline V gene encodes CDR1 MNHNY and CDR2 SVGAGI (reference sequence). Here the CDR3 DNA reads TGTGCCAGCAGTCCGTGGACTAGCGGGGGCTTGGGAGGTGGGGAGCTGTTTTTT. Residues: CASSPWTSGGLGGGELFF.

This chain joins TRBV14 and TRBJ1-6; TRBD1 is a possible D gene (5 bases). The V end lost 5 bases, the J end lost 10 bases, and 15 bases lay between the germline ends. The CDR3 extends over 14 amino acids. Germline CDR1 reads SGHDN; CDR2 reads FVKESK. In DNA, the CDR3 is TGTGCCAGCAGCGCGGACACTTACGGGTCACCCCTCCACTTT. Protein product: CASSADTYGSPLHF.

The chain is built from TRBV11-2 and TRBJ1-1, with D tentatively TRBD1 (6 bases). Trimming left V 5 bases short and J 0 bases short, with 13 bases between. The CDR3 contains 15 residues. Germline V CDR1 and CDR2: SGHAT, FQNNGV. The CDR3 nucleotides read TGTGCCAGCAGCCCAGGGGTGGGCTTGAACACTGAAGCTTTCTTT. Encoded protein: CASSPGVGLNTEAFF.

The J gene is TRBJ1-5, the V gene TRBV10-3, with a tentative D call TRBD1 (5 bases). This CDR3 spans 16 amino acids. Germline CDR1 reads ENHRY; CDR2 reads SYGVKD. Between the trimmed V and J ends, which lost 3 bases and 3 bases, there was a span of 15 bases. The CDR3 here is CAISDSGRVNNQPQHF. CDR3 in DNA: TGTGCCATCAGTGACTCAGGCAGGGTGAACAATCAGCCCCAGCATTTT.

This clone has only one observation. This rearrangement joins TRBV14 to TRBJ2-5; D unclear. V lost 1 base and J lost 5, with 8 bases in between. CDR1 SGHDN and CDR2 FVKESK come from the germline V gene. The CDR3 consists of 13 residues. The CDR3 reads CASSQGPGETQYF. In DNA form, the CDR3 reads TGTGCCAGCAGCCAAGGACCCGGGGAGACCCAGTACTTC.

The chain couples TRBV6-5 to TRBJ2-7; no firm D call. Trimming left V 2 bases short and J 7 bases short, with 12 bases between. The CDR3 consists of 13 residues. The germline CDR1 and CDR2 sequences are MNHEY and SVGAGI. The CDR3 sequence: CASSYNFLGEQYF. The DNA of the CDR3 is TGTGCCAGCAGTTACAATTTTTTAGGGGAGCAGTACTTC.

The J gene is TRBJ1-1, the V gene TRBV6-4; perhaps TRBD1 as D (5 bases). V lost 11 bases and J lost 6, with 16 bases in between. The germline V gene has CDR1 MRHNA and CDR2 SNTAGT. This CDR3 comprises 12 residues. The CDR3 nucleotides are TGTGCCCCAGCAGGGTCAGGTCCTGAAGCTTTCTTT. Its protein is CAPAGSGPEAFF.

The CDR3 spells CASSPPGLTDTQYF. Written as DNA, the CDR3 is TGTGCCAGCTCACCTCCGGGACTCACAGATACGCAGTATTTT. The rearrangement links TRBV18 to TRBJ2-3; D possibly corresponds to TRBD2 (6 bases). CDR1 is KGHSH, CDR2 LQKENI, per germline. The CDR3 is 14 amino acids. Deletions cut 3 bases from V and 2 bases from J, with 9 bases between. Supplemented by reference TRBV18 and TRBJ2-3, the full variable domain reads NAGVMQNPRHLVRRRGQEARLRCSPMKGHSHVYWYRQLPEEGLKFMVYLQKENIIDESGMPKERFSAEFPKEGPSILRIQQVVRGDSAAYFCASSPPGLTDTQYFGPGTRLTVL.

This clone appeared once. CDR3 sequence (DNA): TGTGCCAGCAGTCCGGGTGGCAGGGCTGAAGCTTTCTTT. Encoded protein: CASSPGGRAEAFF. The genes are TRBV27 and TRBJ1-1, with TRBD1 as a possible D gene (5 bases). CDR1 and CDR2 from the germline V gene are MNHEY and SMNVEV (reference sequence). This CDR3 has 13 residues. The V end was cut by 5 bases, the J end by 6 bases, with 13 bases between.